Listed below are T cell receptor beta chains from one sample, sequenced in a study of OX40 agonist ivuxolimab in advanced cancers. Assay: immunoSEQ multiplex PCR; the TCRdb copy retains only in-frame clones and omits some. Of some 87,000 clones in the sample, 70% to 90% were seen once. This specimen consisted of CD4+ or CD8+ T cells sorted from blood, obtained in a trial of the OX40 agonist ivuxolimab. The receptor set was obtained from an adult with an advanced solid tumor such as melanoma, head and neck, liver or kidney cancer. The conserved cysteine and the conserved F or W are not part of the CDR3 here. The size entry is marked missing in some rows and otherwise reads once, few, many or a size class.

. TRBJ1-5 TRBV23-1 ASSQLGRWDRGLRQPQH
once TRBJ2-1 TRBV5-4 ASSLHTLARTYNEQF
. TRBJ1-2 TRBV2 ASSETGRYGYT
. TRBJ2-7 TRBV2 ASREGTEQY
. TRBJ2-1 TRBV2 ASSLTSASSSEQF
. TRBJ2-3 TRBV5-1 ASSFHGRDGTDTQY
. TRBJ2-7 TRBV11-3 ASSLGSGRSYEQY
. TRBJ1-5 TRBV5-8 ASSLDRGFQPQH
. TRBJ2-1 TRBV23-1 ASRRCYSQF
once TRBJ1-5 TRBV19 ASSIIQGKNQPQH
. TRBJ1-1 TRBV19 ASSIQGISAF
once TRBJ1-1 TRBV29-1 SARTGGNTEAF
. TRBJ2-7 TRBV5-5 ASGRDSYYEQY
few TRBJ1-5 TRBV19 ASSIEGDRQPQH
. TRBJ2-7 TRBV14 ASSQESLTGEYEQY
. TRBJ2-7 TRBV28 ASSLVGGTGGYEQY
. TRBJ2-3 TRBV7-9 ASSLVLGKTDTQY
. TRBJ2-3 TRBV14 ASSQIPPTDTQY
. TRBJ2-3 TRBV4-1 ASSQGPWTSGTRTDTQY
. . TRBV4-2 ASSQDDGGPPTYEQY
. TRBJ2-3 TRBV29-1 SVRGADTQY
. TRBJ2-3 TRBV5-6 ASIKLGAGSDTQY
. TRBJ2-3 TRBV27 ASSLRGLSTDTQY
once TRBJ1-1 TRBV19 ASSKVNTEAF